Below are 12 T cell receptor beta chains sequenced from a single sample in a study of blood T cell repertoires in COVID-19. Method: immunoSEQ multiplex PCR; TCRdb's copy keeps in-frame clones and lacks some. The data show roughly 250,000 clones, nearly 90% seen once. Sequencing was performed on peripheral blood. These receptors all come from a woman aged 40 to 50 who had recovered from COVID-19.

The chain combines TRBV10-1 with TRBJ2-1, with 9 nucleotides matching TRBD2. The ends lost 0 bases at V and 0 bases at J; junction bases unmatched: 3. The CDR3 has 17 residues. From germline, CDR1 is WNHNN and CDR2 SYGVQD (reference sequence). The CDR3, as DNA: TGCGCCAGCAGTGAGTCAGGGCGGGAGGGCTCCTACAATGAGCAGTTCTTC. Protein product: CASSESGREGSYNEQFF.

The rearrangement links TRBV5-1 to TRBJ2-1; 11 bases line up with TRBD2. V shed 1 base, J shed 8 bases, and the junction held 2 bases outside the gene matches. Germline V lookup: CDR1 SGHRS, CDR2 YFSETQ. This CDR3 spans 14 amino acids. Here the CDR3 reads CASSLLTSGDEQFF. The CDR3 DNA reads TGCGCCAGCAGCTTGTTGACTAGCGGGGATGAGCAGTTCTTC. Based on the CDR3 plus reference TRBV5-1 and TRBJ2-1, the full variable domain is KAGVTQTPRYLIKTRGQQVTLSCSPISGHRSVSWYQQTPGQGLQFLFEYFSETQRNKGNFPGRFSGRQFSNSRSEMNVSTLELGDSALYLCASSLLTSGDEQFFGPGTRLTVL.

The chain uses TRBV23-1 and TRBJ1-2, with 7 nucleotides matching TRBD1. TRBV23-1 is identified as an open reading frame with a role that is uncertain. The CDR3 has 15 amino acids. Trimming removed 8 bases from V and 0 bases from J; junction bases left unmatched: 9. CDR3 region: CASGGYRGANYGYTF. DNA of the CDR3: TGCGCCAGCGGGGGATACAGGGGAGCTAACTATGGCTACACCTTC.

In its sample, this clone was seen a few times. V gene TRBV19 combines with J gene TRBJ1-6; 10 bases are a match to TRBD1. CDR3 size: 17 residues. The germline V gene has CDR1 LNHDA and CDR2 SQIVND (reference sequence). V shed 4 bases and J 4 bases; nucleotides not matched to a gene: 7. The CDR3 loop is CASSKGTGASYNSPLHF. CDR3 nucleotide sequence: TGTGCCAGTAGTAAAGGGACAGGGGCGTCGTATAATTCACCCCTCCACTTT.

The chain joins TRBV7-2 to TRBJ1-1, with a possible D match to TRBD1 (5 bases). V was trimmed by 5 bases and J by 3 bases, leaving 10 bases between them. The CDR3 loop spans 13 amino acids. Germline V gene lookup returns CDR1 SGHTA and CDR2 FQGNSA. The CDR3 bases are TGTGCCAGCAGCCCACAGGTAGACACTGAAGCTTTCTTT. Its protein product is CASSPQVDTEAFF.

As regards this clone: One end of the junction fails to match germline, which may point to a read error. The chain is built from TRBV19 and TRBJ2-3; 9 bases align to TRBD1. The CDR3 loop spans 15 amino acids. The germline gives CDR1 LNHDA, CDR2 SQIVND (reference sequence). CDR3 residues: CASGITGGITDTQYF. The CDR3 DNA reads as TGTGCCAGTGGTATAACAGGGGGCATTACAGATACGCAGTATTTT.

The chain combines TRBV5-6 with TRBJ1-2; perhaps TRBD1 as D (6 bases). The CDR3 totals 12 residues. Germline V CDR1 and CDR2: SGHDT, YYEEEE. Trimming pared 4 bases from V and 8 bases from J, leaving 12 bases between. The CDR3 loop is CASSAQGGGYTF. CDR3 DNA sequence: TGTGCCAGCAGCGCACAGGGTGGGGGCTACACCTTC.

CDR3 residues: CAWSLGVLPTGELFF. In DNA form, the CDR3 reads TGTGCCTGGAGTCTAGGGGTCCTCCCCACCGGGGAGCTGTTTTTT. The V gene is TRBV30, the J gene TRBJ2-2, with D possibly TRBD1 on 5 matching bases. The CDR3 has 15 amino acids. V dropped 2 bases and J dropped 4 bases, with 14 bases sitting between them. Germline CDR1 and CDR2: GTSNPN and SVGIG (reference sequence).

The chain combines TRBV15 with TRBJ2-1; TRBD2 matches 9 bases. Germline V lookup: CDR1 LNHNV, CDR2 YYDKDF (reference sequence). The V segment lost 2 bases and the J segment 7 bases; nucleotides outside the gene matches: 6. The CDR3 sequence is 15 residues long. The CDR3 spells CATSRNAGGPNEQFF. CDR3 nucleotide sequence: TGTGCCACCAGCAGAAATGCGGGAGGGCCGAATGAGCAGTTCTTC.

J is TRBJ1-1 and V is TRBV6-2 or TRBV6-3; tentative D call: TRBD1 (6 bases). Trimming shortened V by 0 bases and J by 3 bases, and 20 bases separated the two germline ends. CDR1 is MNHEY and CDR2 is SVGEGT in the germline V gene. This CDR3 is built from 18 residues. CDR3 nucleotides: TGTGCCAGCAGTTACTCAAGGCACAACAGGGACCTCTACACTGAAGCTTTCTTT. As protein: CASSYSRHNRDLYTEAFF.

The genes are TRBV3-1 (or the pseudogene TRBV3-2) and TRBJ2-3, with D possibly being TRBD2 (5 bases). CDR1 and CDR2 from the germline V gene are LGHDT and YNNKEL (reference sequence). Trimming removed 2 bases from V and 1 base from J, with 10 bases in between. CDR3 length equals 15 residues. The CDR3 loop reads CASSQPSRGTDTQYF. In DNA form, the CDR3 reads TGTGCCAGCAGCCAACCCTCGAGGGGCACAGATACGCAGTATTTT.

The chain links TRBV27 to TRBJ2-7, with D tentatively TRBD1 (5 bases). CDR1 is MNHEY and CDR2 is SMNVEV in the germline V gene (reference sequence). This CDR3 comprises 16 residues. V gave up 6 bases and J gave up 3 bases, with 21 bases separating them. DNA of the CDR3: TGTGCCAGCAGAGACAGACCAGAGGACCATCACTACGAGCAGTACTTC. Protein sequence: CASRDRPEDHHYEQYF.